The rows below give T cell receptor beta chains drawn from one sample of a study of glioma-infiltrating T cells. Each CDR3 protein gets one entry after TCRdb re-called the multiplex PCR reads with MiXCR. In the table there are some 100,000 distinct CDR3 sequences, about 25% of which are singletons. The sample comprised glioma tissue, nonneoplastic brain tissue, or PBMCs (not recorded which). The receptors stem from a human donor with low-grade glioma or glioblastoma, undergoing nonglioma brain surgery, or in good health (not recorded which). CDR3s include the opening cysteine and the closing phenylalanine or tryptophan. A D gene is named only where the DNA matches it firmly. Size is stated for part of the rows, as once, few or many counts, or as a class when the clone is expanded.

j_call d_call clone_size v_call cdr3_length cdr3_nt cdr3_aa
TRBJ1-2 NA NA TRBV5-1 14 TGCGCCAGCAGCTTTACTACAGGAACCTATGGCTACACCTTC CASSFTTGTYGYTF
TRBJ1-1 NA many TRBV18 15 TGTGCCAGCTCCCCTATAACCGGGGCGGGCACTGAAGCTTTCTTT CASSPITGAGTEAFF
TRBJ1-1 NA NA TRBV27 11 TGTGCCAGCAGGGACATCAGCGTAGCTTTCTTT CASRDISVAFF
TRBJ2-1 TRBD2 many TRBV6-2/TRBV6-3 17 TGTGCCAGCAGAACGGGACTAGCGGGGTGGGTCTACAATGAGCAGTTCTTC CASRTGLAGWVYNEQFF
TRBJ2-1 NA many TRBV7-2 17 TGTGCCAGCAGCTTACGGGCTCGGGGGATCACCTACAATGAGCAGTTCTTC CASSLRARGITYNEQFF
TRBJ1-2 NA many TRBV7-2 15 TGTGCCAGCAGCTTGGGGCAGGGAATTAACTATGGCTACACCTTC CASSLGQGINYGYTF
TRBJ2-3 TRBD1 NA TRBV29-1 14 TGCAGCGGTAAGGGGGCGATAAGCACAGATACGCAGTATTTT CSGKGAISTDTQYF
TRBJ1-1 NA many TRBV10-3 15 TGTGCCATCAAGGGGGACCGCGGTAGGTCCACTGAAGCTTTCTTT CAIKGDRGRSTEAFF
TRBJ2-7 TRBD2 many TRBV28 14 TGTGCCAGCAGTTTCCCTAGCGGGACCTACGAGCAGTACTTC CASSFPSGTYEQYF
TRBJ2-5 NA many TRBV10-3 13 TGTGCCATCAGTGACGGGAATCAAGAGACCCAGTACTTC CAISDGNQETQYF